The 13 T cell receptor beta chains below come from one sample, sequenced in a study of spatial heterogeneity in lung cancer. One entry per CDR3 protein results from TCRdb running MiXCR on the 5' RACE reads. The sample lists 85,000 to 100,000 distinct CDR3 sequences; more than 10% were seen once. Time point here: sample taken at primary tumor resection. Sequences were derived from PBMCs, sampled at surgery. These receptors were taken from a male donor with early-stage non-small cell lung cancer.

This clonotype appeared a few times. V and J are TRBV27 and TRBJ2-2; 8 positions match TRBD2. The CDR3 runs 18 residues. With V trimmed by 2 bases and J by 5 bases, 13 bases remained unmatched. Germline lookup yields CDR1 MNHEY and CDR2 SMNVEV (reference sequence). The CDR3 here is CASSLTAGVFLGTGELFF. The CDR3 DNA follows: TGTGCCAGCAGTTTAACAGCGGGGGTCTTCTTGGGGACCGGGGAGCTGTTTTTT.

This clonotype has only a few counts. The genes are TRBV4-2 and TRBJ2-3; TRBD2 matches 8 bases. V lost 1 base and J lost 7; bases outside the gene matches: 13. The CDR3 runs 17 residues. CDR1 and CDR2 (germline): LGHNA, YNFKEQ. The CDR3, as DNA: TGTGCCAGCAGCCAAGCATCTTTGGCTACGGGAGGGAATACGCAGTATTTT. Protein: CASSQASLATGGNTQYF.

This clonotype was counted at least ten times. This chain links TRBV10-3 with TRBJ2-7, with 7 bases that match TRBD2. CDR3 length: 15 residues. Germline V gene lookup returns CDR1 ENHRY and CDR2 SYGVKD. Trimming cost V 6 bases and J 0 bases; bases outside gene matches: 8. Written as DNA, the CDR3 is TGTGCCATCAGGGCGGCGGGAGAGGTCTCCTACGAGCAGTACTTC. It yields the protein CAIRAAGEVSYEQYF.

For this clonotype: Compared with germline, one end of the junction differs, possibly owing to a read error. This sequence joins TRBV20-1 and TRBJ2-3, with TRBD2 matching over 11 bases. The CDR3 is 16 residues long. Per the germline V gene, CDR1 is DFQATT and CDR2 is SNEGSKA (reference sequence). The CDR3: CSVRATSGGATDTQYF. CDR3 bases: TGCAGTGTTAGAGCAACTAGCGGGGGAGCTACAGATACGCAGTATTTT.

Details on this clonotype: The CDR3 ends on some other residue instead of the conserved phenylalanine or tryptophan, so this is likely a read error. This chain joins TRBV2 and TRBJ2-1; D tentatively reads TRBD1 or TRBD2 (5 bases each). The CDR3 covers 17 residues. V shed 6 bases and J shed 3 bases, with 21 bases lying between them. Germline values: CDR1 SNHLY, CDR2 FYNNEI. The CDR3: CASSPLLGLALYNEQFL. Here the CDR3 DNA reads TGTGCCAGCAGCCCCCTCTTGGGGCTAGCACTCTACAATGAGCAGTTCCTC.

This clonotype was picked up a small number of times. The CDR3: CSVAGTGRPETQYF. CDR3 nucleotide sequence: TGCAGCGTCGCCGGAACCGGACGACCGGAGACCCAGTACTTC. The J gene is TRBJ2-5, the V gene TRBV29-1; no firm D call. The germline V and J ends were trimmed by 6 bases and 5 bases, with 19 bases remaining between them. CDR3 size: 14 residues. Germline V gene data show CDR1 as SQVTM and CDR2 as ANQGSEA.

Many counts were recorded for this clonotype. This sequence joins TRBV2 and TRBJ2-3; 9 positions agree with TRBD2. V dropped 2 bases and J dropped 15; count of bases not matched to a gene: 3. There are 11 residues in the CDR3. The germline V gene encodes CDR1 SNHLY and CDR2 FYNNEI. Here the CDR3 reads CASSELAGIYF. The CDR3 DNA reads TGTGCCAGCAGTGAACTAGCGGGGATTTATTTT.

This clonotype appeared a few times. This chain uses TRBV24-1 with TRBJ2-4; no firm D call. This CDR3 is built from 16 residues. The V gene lost 2 bases and the J gene lost 0 bases, with 10 bases spanning the gap. CDR1 and CDR2 (germline): KGHDR, SFDVKD. CDR3 sequence: CATSDSRSLAKNIQYF. The DNA of the CDR3 is TGTGCCACCAGTGATTCCCGCAGTTTAGCCAAAAACATTCAGTACTTC.

This clonotype came up a few times. The gene calls are TRBV7-2 and TRBJ2-7; 9 bases match TRBD2. The CDR3 consists of 15 residues. V gave up 5 bases and J gave up 7 bases; unmatched junction bases: 12. CDR1 is SGHTA and CDR2 is FQGNSA in the germline V gene. CDR3 protein: CASSIIAGASREQYF. As DNA, the CDR3 is TGTGCCAGCAGCATTATAGCGGGGGCCTCGAGGGAGCAGTACTTC.

This clonotype appeared a few times. The rearrangement uses TRBV2 and TRBJ1-5; D possibly corresponds to TRBD1 (6 bases). V gave up 4 bases and J gave up 9 bases, with 13 bases separating them. The germline gives CDR1 SNHLY, CDR2 FYNNEI. This CDR3 contains 13 residues. CDR3 sequence: CASSAGGLGPQHF. In nucleotides, the CDR3 is TGTGCCAGCAGTGCGGGGGGCTTGGGGCCCCAGCATTTT. The full variable domain, rest sourced from reference TRBV2 and TRBJ1-5, is EPEVTQTPSHQVTQMGQEVILRCVPISNHLYFYWYRQILGQKVEFLVSFYNNEISEKSEIFDDQFSVERPDGSNFTLKIRSTKLEDSAMYFCASSAGGLGPQHFGDGTRLSIL.

The genes are TRBV7-2 and TRBJ1-3; a weak D match, TRBD1 (6 bases). V lost 5 bases and J lost 2, with 10 bases in between. Germline V gives CDR1 SGHTA, CDR2 FQGNSA. The CDR3 runs 14 residues. CDR3 residues: CASSQNRAGNTIYF. In DNA form, the CDR3 reads TGTGCCAGCAGCCAGAACAGGGCTGGAAACACCATATATTTT.

This clonotype was seen ten or more times. The chain employs TRBV7-9 and TRBJ2-5; D gene unclear. Germline CDR1 is SEHNR and CDR2 is FQNEAQ (reference sequence). This CDR3 spans 15 amino acids. Between the trimmed V and J ends, which lost 4 bases and 3 bases, there was a span of 15 bases. This CDR3 reads CASSYGWRLEETQYF. CDR3 in DNA: TGTGCCAGCAGCTACGGTTGGCGACTTGAAGAGACCCAGTACTTC.

The rearrangement uses TRBV20-1 and TRBJ2-7; D is ambiguous. V lost 3 bases to trimming and J lost 2 bases, with 5 bases between them. This CDR3 is built from 11 residues. Germline CDR1 DFQATT, CDR2 SNEGSKA (reference sequence). This chain's CDR3 is CSASPAYEQYF. The DNA of the CDR3 is TGCAGTGCTAGTCCCGCCTACGAGCAGTACTTC.